This TCR beta chain emerged from a study of T cells in Graves' hyperthyroidism and ophthalmopathy. The study, taken as a whole, reports: Median prediction lead before ophthalmopathy onset was 5.5 to 7 months with the model. Expanded thyroid clonotypes (above 0.001) were mostly also found in blood.

Authors of the study amplified TCR beta CDR3 regions from RNA transcripts. First-round RT-PCR of the TCR CDR3 relied on the HTBI primer set. TCRdb independently ran MiXCR on the multiplex PCR reads; one entry per CDR3 protein. This table has 560,000 or so distinct CDR3 sequences, 46% appearing once. Concerning this clonotype: Its antigen remains unknown. A read error may account for a junction end that differs from germline.

Germline CDR1 and CDR2: SGHVS and FQNEAQ. The CDR3 has 16 amino acids. Uncontrolled infection, other autoimmune disease, pregnancy or lactation led to exclusion. Orbital computed tomography and thyroid ultrasound, together with serum TRAb and thyroxine and clinical symptoms, were used for diagnoses. The sequence derives from a woman under 30 with Graves' hyperthyroidism. Sequences were obtained from peripheral blood or thyroid tissue (not recorded which). This chain uses TRBV7-8 with TRBJ2-7, with TRBD1 identical over 7 bases. The CDR3 spells CASSRPGNTGAYEQYF. The CDR3 region has the DNA TGCGCCAGCAGCCGTCCCGGGAATACAGGGGCCTACGAGCAGTACTTC.